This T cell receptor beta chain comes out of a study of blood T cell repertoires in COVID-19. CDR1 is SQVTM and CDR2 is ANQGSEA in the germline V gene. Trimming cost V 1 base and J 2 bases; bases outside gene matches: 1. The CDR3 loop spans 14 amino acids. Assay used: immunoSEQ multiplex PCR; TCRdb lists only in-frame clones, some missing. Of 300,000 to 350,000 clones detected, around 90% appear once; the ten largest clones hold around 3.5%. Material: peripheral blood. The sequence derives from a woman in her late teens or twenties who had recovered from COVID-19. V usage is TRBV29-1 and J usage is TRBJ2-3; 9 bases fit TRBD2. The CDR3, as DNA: TGCAGCGTTGAAGGCGGGAGGGCCACAGATACGCAGTATTTT. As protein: CSVEGGRATDTQYF.